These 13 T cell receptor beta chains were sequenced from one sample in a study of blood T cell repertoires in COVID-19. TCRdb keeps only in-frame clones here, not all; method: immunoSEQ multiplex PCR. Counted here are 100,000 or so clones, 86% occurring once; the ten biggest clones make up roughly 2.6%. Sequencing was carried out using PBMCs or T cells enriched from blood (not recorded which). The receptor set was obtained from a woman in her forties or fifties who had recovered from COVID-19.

CDR3 sequence (DNA): TGCGCCAGCAGCCAAGATGACACTGCCAAAAACATTCAGTACTTC. This codes for CASSQDDTAKNIQYF. This chain joins TRBV4-1 and TRBJ2-4; no reliable D call. The V end was cut by 0 bases, the J end by 1 base, with 7 bases between. The CDR3 has 15 amino acids. Germline CDR1 MGHRA, CDR2 YSYEKL.

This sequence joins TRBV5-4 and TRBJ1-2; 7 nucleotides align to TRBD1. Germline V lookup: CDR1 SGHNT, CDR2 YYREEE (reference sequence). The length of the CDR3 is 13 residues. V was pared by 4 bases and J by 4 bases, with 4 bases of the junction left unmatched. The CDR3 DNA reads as TGTGCCAGCAGCCAGGGACAGTTCTATGGCTACACCTTC. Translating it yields CASSQGQFYGYTF.

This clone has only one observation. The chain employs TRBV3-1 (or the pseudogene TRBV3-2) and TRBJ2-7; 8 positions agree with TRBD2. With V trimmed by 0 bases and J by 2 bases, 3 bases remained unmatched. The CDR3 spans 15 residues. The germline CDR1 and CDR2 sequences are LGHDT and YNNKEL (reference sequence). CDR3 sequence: CASSQDPGGAYEQYF. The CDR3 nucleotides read TGTGCCAGCAGCCAAGATCCGGGGGGGGCCTACGAGCAGTACTTC.

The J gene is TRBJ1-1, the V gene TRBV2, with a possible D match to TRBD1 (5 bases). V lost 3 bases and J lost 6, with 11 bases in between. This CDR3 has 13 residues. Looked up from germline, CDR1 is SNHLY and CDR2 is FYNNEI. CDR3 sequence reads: CASSDGAAAEAFF. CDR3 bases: TGTGCCAGCAGTGATGGGGCGGCGGCTGAAGCTTTCTTT.

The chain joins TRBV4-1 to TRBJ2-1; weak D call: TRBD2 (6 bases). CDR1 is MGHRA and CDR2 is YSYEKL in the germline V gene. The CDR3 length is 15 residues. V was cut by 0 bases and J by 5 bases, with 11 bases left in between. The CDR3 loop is CASSQDGLANNEQFF. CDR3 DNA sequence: TGCGCCAGCAGCCAAGACGGTCTAGCGAACAATGAGCAGTTCTTC.

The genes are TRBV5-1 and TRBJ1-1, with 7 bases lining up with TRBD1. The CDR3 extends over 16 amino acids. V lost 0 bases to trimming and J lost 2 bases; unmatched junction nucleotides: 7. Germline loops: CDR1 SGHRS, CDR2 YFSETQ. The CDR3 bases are TGCGCCAGCAGCTTGGAGGGGGCCCAATCTAACACTGAAGCTTTCTTT. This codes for CASSLEGAQSNTEAFF.

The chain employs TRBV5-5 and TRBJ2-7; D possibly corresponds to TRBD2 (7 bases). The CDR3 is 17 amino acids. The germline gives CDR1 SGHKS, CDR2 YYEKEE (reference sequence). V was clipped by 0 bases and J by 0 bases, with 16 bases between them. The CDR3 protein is CASSLEGGDNLSYEQYF. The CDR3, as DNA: TGTGCCAGCAGCTTGGAGGGGGGGGACAACCTCTCCTACGAGCAGTACTTC.

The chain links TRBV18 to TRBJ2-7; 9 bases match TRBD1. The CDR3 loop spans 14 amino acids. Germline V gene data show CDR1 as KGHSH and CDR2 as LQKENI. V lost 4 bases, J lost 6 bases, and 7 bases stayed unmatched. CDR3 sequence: CASSHRDRVSEQYF. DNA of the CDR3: TGTGCCAGCTCACACCGGGACAGGGTTTCCGAGCAGTACTTC.

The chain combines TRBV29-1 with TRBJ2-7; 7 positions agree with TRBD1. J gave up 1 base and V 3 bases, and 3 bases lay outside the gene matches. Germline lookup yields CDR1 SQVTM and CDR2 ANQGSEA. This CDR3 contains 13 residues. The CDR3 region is CSVDPGQSYEQYF. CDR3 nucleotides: TGCAGCGTTGATCCGGGACAGTCCTACGAGCAGTACTTC.

The CDR3 region has the DNA TGTGCCAGTCATCGCAGACTCTCCGAAAAACTGTTTTTT. Encoded protein: CASHRRLSEKLFF. The chain carries TRBV19 and TRBJ1-4; D is undetermined. Trimming cost V 8 bases and J 8 bases, with 15 bases left between them. The CDR3 loop spans 13 amino acids. Germline-derived CDR1 and CDR2 are LNHDA and SQIVND (reference sequence).

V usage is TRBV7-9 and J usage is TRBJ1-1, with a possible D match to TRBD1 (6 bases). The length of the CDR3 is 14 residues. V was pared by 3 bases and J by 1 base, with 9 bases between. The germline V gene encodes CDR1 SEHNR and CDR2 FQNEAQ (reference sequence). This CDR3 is CASSFGGPNTEAFF. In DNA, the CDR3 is TGTGCCAGCAGCTTCGGGGGGCCGAACACTGAAGCTTTCTTT.

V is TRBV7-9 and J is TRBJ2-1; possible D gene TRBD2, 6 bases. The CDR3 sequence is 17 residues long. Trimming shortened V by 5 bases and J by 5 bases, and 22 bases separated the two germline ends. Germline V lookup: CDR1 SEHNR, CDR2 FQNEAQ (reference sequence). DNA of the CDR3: TGTGCCAGCAGCCCCTCCCCGCGGAGGGTGGGGGACAATGAGCAGTTCTTC. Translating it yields CASSPSPRRVGDNEQFF.

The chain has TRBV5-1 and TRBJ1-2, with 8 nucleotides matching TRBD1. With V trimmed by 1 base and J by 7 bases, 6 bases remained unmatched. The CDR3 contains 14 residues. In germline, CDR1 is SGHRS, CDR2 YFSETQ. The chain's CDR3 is CASSLMDRAGGYTF. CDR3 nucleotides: TGCGCCAGCAGCTTGATGGACAGGGCAGGTGGCTACACCTTC.